A single sample gave rise to the 25 T cell receptor beta chains below, sequenced in a study of CD8+CD57+ T cells in acquired aplastic anemia (dated by TCRdb to 2017 to 2018). The patients picked for sequencing were ones in whom flow cytometry had shown an expansion of CD8+CD57+ cells. Sequencing was performed on an Illumina HiSeq 2000. Genomic DNA served as template for TCR beta VDJ combination and CDR3 sequence profiling. Clones were called with MiXCR by TCRdb after fastp trimmed the public reads at Q25, and only in-frame beta chains were retained. Rows matching on CDR3 protein sequence are summarized as one entry with the most common DNA and genes. The sample records fewer than 200,000 distinct CDR3 sequences, less than 60% of which are singletons. Around 1.1% of the sample lies in the top ten. The sequenced sample consisted of sorted CD4+, CD8+, or CD8+CD57+ T cells (not recorded which) from PBMCs. These receptor sequences come from a human donor with aplastic anemia.

This clonotype was counted ten times or more. The chain employs TRBV11-1 and TRBJ1-1; perhaps TRBD1 as D (6 bases). The CDR3 totals 14 residues. The germline V gene has CDR1 SGHAT and CDR2 FQDESV (reference sequence). V was cut by 5 bases and J by 4 bases, with 14 bases left in between. CDR3 protein: CASSQTGFGTEAFF. The CDR3 nucleotides are TGTGCCAGCAGCCAAACAGGGTTCGGCACTGAAGCTTTCTTT.

Ten or more counts support this clonotype. This chain connects TRBV2 to TRBJ2-5; D perhaps matches TRBD1 (6 bases). V was trimmed by 6 bases and J by 2 bases, leaving 13 bases between them. This CDR3 spans 14 amino acids. CDR1 and CDR2 (germline): SNHLY, FYNNEI. The CDR3 sequence is CASRQDRSQETQYF. The DNA for the CDR3 is TGTGCCAGCAGGCAGGACAGATCTCAAGAGACCCAGTACTTC.

Ten or more counts support this clonotype. J is TRBJ2-1 and V is TRBV5-1, with D perhaps given as TRBD1 or TRBD2 (6 bases each). Germline V gene lookup returns CDR1 SGHRS and CDR2 YFSETQ. Trimming removed 4 bases at V and 9 bases at J, with 14 bases between. There are 13 residues in the CDR3. CDR3: CASSPGEGGEQFF. In nucleotides, the CDR3 is TGCGCCAGCAGCCCAGGCGAGGGGGGTGAGCAGTTCTTC.

The chain recombines TRBV11-2 with TRBJ2-1; 12 bases agree with TRBD2. V trimming: 5 bases; J trimming: 7 bases; junction bases outside the gene matches: 6. The V gene's germline CDR1 is SGHAT and CDR2 FQNNGV. The CDR3 extends over 15 amino acids. CDR3 region: CASSRLAGVGNEQFF. The CDR3 coding sequence is TGTGCCAGCAGCAGACTAGCGGGAGTTGGTAATGAGCAGTTCTTC.

The chain has TRBV11-2 and TRBJ2-2; 12 nucleotides agree with TRBD2. Per germline, CDR1 SGHAT and CDR2 FQNNGV. J lost 5 bases, V lost 6 bases, and 7 bases had no gene match. This CDR3 spans 16 amino acids. CDR3 protein: CASRDLAGGPTGELFF. In DNA form, the CDR3 reads TGTGCCAGCAGGGACCTAGCGGGGGGGCCGACCGGGGAGCTGTTTTTT. The full variable domain, with the rest looked up from reference TRBV11-2 and TRBJ2-2, is EAGVAQSPRYKIIEKRQSVAFWCNPISGHATLYWYQQILGQGPKLLIQFQNNGVVDDSQLPKDRFSAERLKGVDSTLKIQPAKLEDSAVYLCASRDLAGGPTGELFFGEGSRLTVL.

This clonotype was detected a few times. The V gene is TRBV9, the J gene TRBJ2-1, with 8 bases lining up with TRBD2. V lost 3 bases and J lost 8; bases outside the gene matches: 13. CDR1 is SGDLS and CDR2 is YYNGEE in the germline V gene. The CDR3 runs 16 residues. CDR3 sequence reads: CASSAQGGREVHEQFF. For the CDR3, the DNA is TGTGCCAGCAGCGCTCAGGGAGGGCGGGAGGTCCATGAGCAGTTCTTC.

This clonotype came up once. V usage is TRBV15 and J usage is TRBJ2-3; the D gene is possibly TRBD2 (6 bases). Germline CDR1 reads LNHNV; CDR2 reads YYDKDF (reference sequence). Trimming took off 4 bases at V and 9 bases at J, with 20 bases between the two ends. This CDR3 is built from 15 residues. This CDR3 is CATSKPGDGDDTQYF. The CDR3, as DNA: TGTGCCACCAGCAAACCGGGAGACGGCGATGACACGCAGTATTTT.

The chain links TRBV12-5 to TRBJ2-7; either TRBD1 or TRBD2 may supply D (5 bases each). The CDR3 is 13 residues long. Germline lookup yields CDR1 LGHNT and CDR2 FRNRAP. V gave up 7 bases and J gave up 5 bases, with 15 bases separating them. As DNA, the CDR3 is TGTGCTAGTGCCCCTGCCGGGGCACACGAGCAGTACTTC. Protein: CASAPAGAHEQYF.

At least ten counts were recorded for this clonotype. The chain couples TRBV4-2 to TRBJ2-1; a weak D match, TRBD2 (5 bases). Germline V gene sequence: CDR1 LGHNA, CDR2 YNFKEQ. The CDR3 has 15 amino acids. V gave up 0 bases and J gave up 10 bases, with 16 bases separating them. The CDR3 DNA sequence: TGTGCCAGCAGCCAAGATTCGGAGGTCGGCATAGAGCAGTTCTTC. Amino acids: CASSQDSEVGIEQFF.

This clonotype appeared many times. The gene calls are TRBV7-2 and TRBJ2-5, with TRBD2 matching 7 bases. The germline V gene has CDR1 SGHTA and CDR2 FQGNSA. The CDR3 totals 14 residues. V lost 4 bases, J lost 5 bases, and 7 bases stayed unmatched. The CDR3 nucleotides read TGTGCCAGCAGCTCGACTAGCCTTAGGGAGACCCAGTACTTC. Its protein is CASSSTSLRETQYF.

This clonotype was seen more than once but under ten times. V is TRBV7-8 and J is TRBJ2-7; D uncertain. Germline V lookup: CDR1 SGHVS, CDR2 FQNEAQ. CDR3 length equals 12 residues. The ends were cut back, 4 bases at V and 2 bases at J, with 6 bases in the middle. The CDR3 spells CASSYKTYEQYF. In nucleotides, the CDR3 is TGTGCCAGCAGCTATAAGACCTACGAGCAGTACTTC.

This clonotype was seen once. J is TRBJ1-1 and V is TRBV12-3 or TRBV12-4, with D hard to call. V lost 5 bases and J 1 base, leaving 8 bases between the germline ends. The CDR3 is 13 residues long. CDR3 sequence (DNA): TGTGCCAGCAGTCCAACACCGAACACTGAAGCTTTCTTT. Its protein is CASSPTPNTEAFF.

This clonotype was detected only a few times. J is TRBJ2-3 and V is TRBV6-1; 7 nucleotides align to TRBD2. The V segment lost 8 bases and the J segment 8 bases; nucleotides outside the gene matches: 16. In germline, CDR1 is MNHNS, CDR2 SASEGT. The CDR3 runs to 15 residues. The CDR3 protein is CASQRAGPGGLTQYF. CDR3 coding DNA: TGTGCCAGCCAGCGGGCGGGGCCGGGGGGACTTACGCAGTATTTT.

Concerning this clonotype: At one of its ends the junction is not consistent with the germline gene, which may arise from a read error. The CDR3, as DNA: TGTGCCAGCAGTTACTCTACCGGGGCGACTAGCAATCAGTCCCAGCATTTT. This gives the protein CASSYSTGATSNQSQHF. V gene TRBV11-2 combines with J gene TRBJ1-5; D may be TRBD1 (5 bases). Germline V gene data show CDR1 as SGHAT and CDR2 as FQNNGV. This CDR3 spans 17 amino acids.

This clonotype was detected ten times or more. The DNA for the CDR3 is TGTGCCAGCAGTGAGTTGGCCCCGGGAGGGACAGGGGGGAACACCGGGGAGCTGTTTTTT. It specifies CASSELAPGGTGGNTGELFF. The rearrangement uses TRBV25-1 and TRBJ2-2, with TRBD1 matching over 11 bases. V lost 3 bases, J lost 1 base, and 13 bases stayed unmatched. Looked up from germline, CDR1 is MGHDK and CDR2 is SYGVNS. This CDR3 spans 20 amino acids.

V and J are TRBV19 and TRBJ1-2; 10 positions agree with TRBD1. Germline loops: CDR1 LNHDA, CDR2 SQIVND (reference sequence). The CDR3 extends over 15 amino acids. Losses at the gene ends were 5 bases for V and 4 bases for J; bases not matched to a gene: 7. The CDR3 DNA reads TGTGCCAGTAGTTATGCGACAGGGGGCGTCTATGGCTACACCTTC. Amino acid sequence: CASSYATGGVYGYTF.

The chain links TRBV15 to TRBJ2-1; D uncertain. Germline CDR1 is LNHNV and CDR2 is YYDKDF (reference sequence). The CDR3 contains 13 residues. The ends were cut back, 0 bases at V and 5 bases at J, with 5 bases in the middle. In nucleotides, the CDR3 is TGTGCCACCAGCAGAGATATGGACAATGAGCAGTTCTTC. It encodes CATSRDMDNEQFF.

The chain employs TRBV7-9 and TRBJ1-2, with a tentative D call TRBD1 (5 bases). The ends were cut back, 1 base at V and 6 bases at J, with 9 bases in the middle. CDR3 length: 13 amino acids. Germline V gene data show CDR1 as SEHNR and CDR2 as FQNEAQ (reference sequence). The CDR3 here is CASSLEPGHGYTF. In DNA, the CDR3 is TGTGCCAGCAGCTTAGAGCCGGGGCATGGCTACACCTTC.

This clonotype was counted ten times or more. The V call is TRBV7-1, the J call TRBJ2-1; TRBD2 matches 13 bases. TRBV7-1 is designated an ORF whose function remains uncertain. The CDR3 totals 18 residues. V shed 3 bases and J 5 bases; nucleotides not matched to a gene: 10. This CDR3 reads CASSSWTSGGMMHNEQFF. The DNA of the CDR3 is TGTGCCAGCAGCTCGTGGACTAGCGGGGGTATGATGCACAATGAGCAGTTCTTC.

The V call is TRBV29-1, the J call TRBJ2-7; D not resolved. The length of the CDR3 is 12 residues. Germline values: CDR1 SQVTM, CDR2 ANQGSEA. V was cut by 5 bases and J by 5 bases, with 13 bases left in between. The CDR3 DNA follows: TGCAGCGTTTCGGGCCCGTACCACGAGCAGTACTTC. It yields the protein CSVSGPYHEQYF.

This clonotype showed up many times. The chain links TRBV20-1 to TRBJ2-3; the D call may be TRBD1 or TRBD2 (6 bases each). The germline CDR1 and CDR2 sequences are DFQATT and SNEGSKA (reference sequence). Trimming left V 3 bases short and J 3 bases short, with 16 bases between. The CDR3 loop spans 15 amino acids. CDR3 coding DNA: TGCAGTGCTAGGAAATGGGGGGCGGGGACAGATACGCAGTATTTT. Its protein product is CSARKWGAGTDTQYF.

The genes are TRBV10-2 and TRBJ2-5, with 14 bases that match TRBD2. V was clipped by 6 bases and J by 3 bases; unmatched bases: 0. Germline loops: CDR1 WSHSY, CDR2 SAAADI. The CDR3 is made up of 14 amino acids. CDR3: CASRGLAGEETQYF. Here the CDR3 DNA reads TGCGCCAGCAGGGGACTAGCGGGGGAAGAGACCCAGTACTTC.

This clonotype was picked up a small number of times. V usage is TRBV6-1 and J usage is TRBJ2-7; perhaps TRBD1 as D (5 bases). The V end lost 5 bases, the J end lost 6 bases, and 11 bases lay between the germline ends. The CDR3 extends over 12 amino acids. The germline V gene encodes CDR1 MNHNS and CDR2 SASEGT. For the CDR3, the DNA is TGTGCCAGCAGTCTCGTTAGGGGCGAGCAGTACGTC. Its protein is CASSLVRGEQYV.

The chain couples TRBV20-1 to TRBJ2-1, with a possible D match to TRBD2 (6 bases). Germline values: CDR1 DFQATT, CDR2 SNEGSKA (reference sequence). The V end was cut by 8 bases, the J end by 4 bases, with 24 bases between. The CDR3 extends over 16 amino acids. CDR3 nucleotide sequence: TGCAGTAGAAGGGACTTCCCGGGAGCAGATTACAATGAGCAGTTCTTC. Translating gives CSRRDFPGADYNEQFF.

The V and J genes are TRBV6-4 and TRBJ2-2; 7 bases align to TRBD1. The junction had 8 bases not matched to a gene; V was cut back by 5 bases and J by 2 bases. Per germline, CDR1 MRHNA and CDR2 SNTAGT. The CDR3 is made up of 16 amino acids. The CDR3 loop reads CASSRGQVRNTGELFF. The CDR3 DNA sequence: TGTGCCAGCAGTAGAGGACAGGTACGAAACACCGGGGAGCTGTTTTTT.